Following are 31 T cell receptor beta chains from one sample sequenced in a study of T-cell memory formation after mild COVID-19. TCRdb processed the 5' RACE reads anew with MiXCR; each CDR3 protein has one entry. The sample includes approximately 450,000 distinct CDR3 sequences, about 20% of them seen just once. The specimen was PBMCs or a T cell subset sorted from them (not recorded which). These receptors came from an adult woman who had mild COVID-19 (a few samples of this study predate the infection). Cell type and time point are not known.

This clonotype was seen a handful of times. The chain combines TRBV7-9 with TRBJ1-1, with D possibly matching TRBD1 (5 bases). Trimming removed 6 bases at V and 4 bases at J, with 12 bases between. The CDR3 runs to 13 residues. In germline, CDR1 is SEHNR, CDR2 FQNEAQ (reference sequence). For the CDR3, the DNA is TGTGCCAGCAGGGGACGGGCGGGCACTGAAGCTTTCTTT. Translation gives CASRGRAGTEAFF.

The chain couples TRBV29-1 to TRBJ2-4; tentative D call: TRBD2 (5 bases). CDR1 and CDR2 from the germline V gene are SQVTM and ANQGSEA. This CDR3 has 14 amino acids. Between the trimmed V and J ends, which lost 6 bases and 6 bases, there was a span of 18 bases. CDR3 DNA: TGCAGCGTAGTTGGAGGAGGTTTTATAAACATTCAGTACTTC. It yields the protein CSVVGGGFINIQYF.

V gene TRBV6-2 or TRBV6-3 combines with J gene TRBJ1-2; no firm D call. The CDR3 runs 15 residues. Germline V gene data show CDR1 as MNHEY and CDR2 as SVGEGT. Trimming pared 4 bases from V and 9 bases from J, leaving 21 bases between. CDR3 sequence reads: CASSWVADASGRYTF. CDR3 coding DNA: TGTGCCAGCAGTTGGGTTGCAGACGCTTCGGGTCGCTACACCTTC.

This clonotype was observed a handful of times. The chain recombines TRBV9 with TRBJ2-2; D is perhaps TRBD2 (5 bases). V was cut by 3 bases and J by 5 bases, with 11 bases left in between. This CDR3 contains 14 residues. The V gene's germline CDR1 is SGDLS and CDR2 YYNGEE. CDR3 sequence reads: CASSAKEGTGELFF. The CDR3, as DNA: TGTGCCAGCAGCGCGAAAGAGGGAACCGGGGAGCTGTTTTTT.

The table lists this clonotype with a few counts. The J gene is TRBJ1-6, the V gene TRBV20-1; perhaps TRBD1 as D (5 bases). V shed 3 bases and J shed 8 bases, with 8 bases lying between them. Germline-derived CDR1 and CDR2 are DFQATT and SNEGSKA (reference sequence). The CDR3 extends over 12 amino acids. The CDR3 region has the DNA TGCAGTGCTAGCCGGGGGGATTCACCCCTCCACTTT. This encodes CSASRGDSPLHF.

A few counts support this clonotype. The chain has TRBV10-3 and TRBJ2-1, with D possibly matching TRBD2 (5 bases). V gave up 5 bases and J gave up 0 bases, with 14 bases separating them. CDR1 and CDR2 (germline): ENHRY, SYGVKD. The CDR3 has 16 amino acids. CDR3 sequence reads: CAISPAATSSYNEQFF. CDR3 DNA: TGTGCCATCAGTCCAGCGGCGACCAGCTCCTACAATGAGCAGTTCTTC.

The chain has TRBV6-5 and TRBJ1-2, with a weak D call TRBD1 (6 bases). Per the germline V gene, CDR1 is MNHEY and CDR2 is SVGAGI. This CDR3 has 15 residues. The V and J ends lost 1 base and 2 bases respectively, with 11 bases between them. For the CDR3, the DNA is TGTGCCAGCAGTTACTACAGGGACTCCAACTATGGCTACACCTTC. Amino acid sequence: CASSYYRDSNYGYTF.

A few counts support this clonotype. The chain links TRBV5-1 to TRBJ2-3, with D possibly being TRBD1 (6 bases). Trimming stripped 2 bases from V and 4 bases from J, with 14 bases between. This CDR3 spans 15 amino acids. The germline CDR1 and CDR2 sequences are SGHRS and YFSETQ. In nucleotides, the CDR3 is TGCGCCAGCAGCTTTCAGGGGTTCGGGGCAGATACGCAGTATTTT. It is translated as CASSFQGFGADTQYF.

This clonotype was observed a few times. The V call is TRBV5-5, the J call TRBJ2-7; D is undetermined. With 0 bases removed from V and 0 bases from J, the gap between germline ends came to 10 bases. The CDR3 covers 15 residues. CDR1 is SGHKS, CDR2 YYEKEE, per germline (reference sequence). This CDR3 reads CASSLGVGTSYEQYF. CDR3 bases: TGTGCCAGCAGCTTGGGGGTTGGCACCTCCTACGAGCAGTACTTC.

This clonotype has a handful of counts. CDR3 loop: CASSLEPGQWGSYNEQFF. CDR3 nucleotide sequence: TGTGCCAGCAGTCTCGAGCCGGGACAGTGGGGGAGCTACAATGAGCAGTTCTTC. This rearrangement joins TRBV27 to TRBJ2-1, with 7 bases lining up with TRBD1. The CDR3 runs to 18 residues. V trimming: 5 bases; J trimming: 3 bases; junction bases outside the gene matches: 16. Germline lookup yields CDR1 MNHEY and CDR2 SMNVEV (reference sequence).

This clonotype was recorded a few times. The chain uses TRBV29-1 and TRBJ2-7; D may be TRBD1 (6 bases). V was clipped by 1 base and J by 1 base, with 17 bases between them. Germline assignment: CDR1 SQVTM and CDR2 ANQGSEA. The CDR3 has 16 residues. This CDR3 is CSVEVPEQGLSYEQYF. CDR3 sequence (DNA): TGCAGCGTTGAAGTACCTGAGCAGGGGTTATCCTACGAGCAGTACTTC.

This clonotype has a count of ten or more. The gene calls are TRBV29-1 and TRBJ2-7; D perhaps matches TRBD1 (6 bases). The CDR3 is 12 residues long. The germline V gene encodes CDR1 SQVTM and CDR2 ANQGSEA. V lost 7 bases, J lost 3 bases, and 13 bases lay in between. The CDR3: CSATGTSYEQYF. The CDR3 DNA sequence: TGCAGCGCTACCGGGACAAGCTACGAGCAGTACTTC.

The V and J genes are TRBV7-9 and TRBJ2-5; D may correspond to TRBD1 or TRBD2 (5 bases each). Germline CDR1 reads SEHNR; CDR2 reads FQNEAQ (reference sequence). V was clipped by 5 bases and J by 7 bases, with 20 bases between them. CDR3 length equals 15 residues. The CDR3 reads CASSPGEGTPWTQYF. The DNA for the CDR3 is TGTGCCAGCAGCCCGGGTGAGGGGACCCCATGGACCCAGTACTTC.

This clonotype appeared a few times. This chain uses TRBV7-9 with TRBJ2-2; 7 bases align to TRBD1. The V and J ends lost 8 bases and 5 bases, in that order; junction bases with no gene match: 11. Germline V lookup: CDR1 SEHNR, CDR2 FQNEAQ (reference sequence). This CDR3 comprises 15 residues. The CDR3 loop is CASPPTGRNTGELFF. CDR3 sequence (DNA): TGTGCCAGCCCCCCGACAGGGCGAAATACCGGGGAGCTGTTTTTT. The whole variable domain, filled in from reference TRBV7-9 and TRBJ2-2, reads DTGVSQNPRHKITKRGQNVTFRCDPISEHNRLYWYRQTLGQGPEFLTYFQNEAQLEKSRLLSDRFSAERPKGSFSTLEIQRTEQGDSAMYLCASPPTGRNTGELFFGEGSRLTVL.

This chain connects TRBV4-1 to TRBJ1-4; weak D call: TRBD1 (6 bases). Germline V gene lookup returns CDR1 MGHRA and CDR2 YSYEKL. The CDR3 is 17 amino acids. Trimming stripped 0 bases from V and 0 bases from J, with 11 bases between. CDR3 in DNA: TGCGCCAGCAGCCAAGAGTTTCGGGGGCCAACTAATGAAAAACTGTTTTTT. Translation: CASSQEFRGPTNEKLFF.

This clonotype was observed a few times. CDR3 region: CASSPRAANYGYTF. CDR3 DNA: TGTGCCAGCAGCCCACGGGCGGCTAACTATGGCTACACCTTC. V and J are TRBV4-2 and TRBJ1-2; no reliable D call. V was cut by 4 bases and J by 0 bases, with 9 bases left in between. This CDR3 is built from 14 residues. Germline V gene lookup returns CDR1 LGHNA and CDR2 YNFKEQ.

This clonotype showed up just a few times. The chain combines TRBV5-1 with TRBJ1-2; perhaps TRBD1 as D (5 bases). The CDR3 has 14 residues. The germline V gene encodes CDR1 SGHRS and CDR2 YFSETQ. The ends were cut back, 0 bases at V and 3 bases at J, with 9 bases in the middle. This chain's CDR3 is CASSLGVRDYGYTF. CDR3 DNA: TGCGCCAGCAGCTTGGGAGTCAGGGACTATGGCTACACCTTC.

The chain combines TRBV7-2 with TRBJ2-3; 11 nucleotides match TRBD2. V was clipped by 5 bases and J by 0 bases; unmatched bases: 4. Per the germline V gene, CDR1 is SGHTA and CDR2 is FQGNSA. The CDR3 is 16 amino acids. CDR3 in amino acids: CASSNRLAGSTDTQYF. CDR3 nucleotides: TGTGCCAGCAGCAATCGACTAGCGGGGAGCACAGATACGCAGTATTTT.

This clonotype was counted only a few times. The chain has TRBV4-1 and TRBJ2-1, with 7 bases that match TRBD2. The CDR3 runs 13 residues. The V segment lost 5 bases and the J segment 9 bases; nucleotides outside the gene matches: 7. The germline gives CDR1 MGHRA, CDR2 YSYEKL. CDR3 sequence (DNA): TGCGCCAGCAGCGGAAGCACTAGCGTTGAGCAGTTCTTC. Its protein product is CASSGSTSVEQFF.

This clonotype was seen at least ten times. The rearrangement links TRBV29-1 to TRBJ1-1; 8 bases are shared with TRBD1. CDR1 is SQVTM and CDR2 is ANQGSEA in the germline V gene. The CDR3 loop spans 12 amino acids. The V gene end was trimmed by 7 bases and the J gene end by 1 base; junction bases not matched to a gene: 2. This CDR3 is CSAGTGNTEAFF. For the CDR3, the DNA is TGCAGCGCCGGGACAGGGAACACTGAAGCTTTCTTT.

This sequence joins TRBV5-1 and TRBJ2-7, with TRBD1 as a possible D gene (5 bases). V was pared by 0 bases and J by 3 bases, with 22 bases between. Germline loops: CDR1 SGHRS, CDR2 YFSETQ. The CDR3 runs to 18 residues. The CDR3 protein is CASSLGPTAAGIFYEQYF. The CDR3 coding sequence is TGCGCCAGCAGCTTGGGCCCCACCGCGGCAGGGATTTTCTACGAGCAGTACTTC.

This rearrangement joins TRBV2 to TRBJ2-1; D ambiguous. The CDR3 length is 15 residues. CDR1 and CDR2 (germline): SNHLY, FYNNEI. V was cut by 2 bases and J by 4 bases, with 12 bases left in between. The CDR3 DNA is TGTGCCAGCAGTGAACCCCTGCCCTCGTACAATGAGCAGTTCTTC. Translating it yields CASSEPLPSYNEQFF.

The CDR3 region has the DNA TGTGCCAGCAGTGAAGCCTCTTGGGGTGAAGCTTTCTTT. It codes for CASSEASWGEAFF. The V call is TRBV6-1, the J call TRBJ1-1; D remains unclear. The CDR3 covers 13 residues. Germline V lookup: CDR1 MNHNS, CDR2 SASEGT. Trimming stripped 0 bases from V and 7 bases from J, with 9 bases between.

CDR3 in DNA: TGCGCCAGCAGCCCAAAATACGGCGATAATCAGCCCCAGCATTTT. This encodes CASSPKYGDNQPQHF. The V call is TRBV5-1, the J call TRBJ1-5; D uncertain. The CDR3 runs to 15 residues. V was pared by 4 bases and J by 4 bases, with 15 bases between. Germline assignment: CDR1 SGHRS and CDR2 YFSETQ. The whole variable domain, filled in from reference TRBV5-1 and TRBJ1-5, reads KAGVTQTPRYLIKTRGQQVTLSCSPISGHRSVSWYQQTPGQGLQFLFEYFSETQRNKGNFPGRFSGRQFSNSRSEMNVSTLELGDSALYLCASSPKYGDNQPQHFGDGTRLSIL.

This rearrangement joins TRBV3-1 to TRBJ2-7; D uncertain. CDR3 size: 15 residues. The V gene lost 0 bases and the J gene lost 1 base, with 10 bases spanning the gap. CDR1 is LGHDT, CDR2 YNNKEL, per germline (reference sequence). The CDR3: CASSQDLSESYEQYF. The DNA of the CDR3 is TGTGCCAGCAGCCAAGATTTGTCGGAATCCTACGAGCAGTACTTC.

The rearrangement links TRBV20-1 to TRBJ1-5, with D uncertain. Germline V gene sequence: CDR1 DFQATT, CDR2 SNEGSKA (reference sequence). Trimming left V 2 bases short and J 3 bases short, with 11 bases between. This CDR3 is built from 14 residues. In DNA form, the CDR3 reads TGCAGTGCTAGAAACGGGTTTTACAATCAGCCCCAGCATTTT. It translates to CSARNGFYNQPQHF.

The V gene is TRBV20-1, the J gene TRBJ2-2; D assignment may be TRBD1 or TRBD2 (6 bases each). Germline V gene sequence: CDR1 DFQATT, CDR2 SNEGSKA (reference sequence). V was trimmed by 6 bases and J by 0 bases, leaving 17 bases between them. The CDR3 has 16 residues. CDR3 residues: CSAPRPRGPNTGELFF. CDR3 bases: TGCAGTGCCCCCAGACCCCGGGGGCCGAACACCGGGGAGCTGTTTTTT.

This clonotype was counted a few times. The genes are TRBV5-1 and TRBJ1-1, with D uncertain. The V end lost 0 bases, the J end lost 1 base, and 10 bases lay between the germline ends. In germline, CDR1 is SGHRS, CDR2 YFSETQ. The CDR3 is made up of 15 amino acids. The CDR3 spells CASSLAPGSNTEAFF. The DNA of the CDR3 is TGCGCCAGCAGCTTGGCCCCGGGCTCGAACACTGAAGCTTTCTTT.

This clonotype has just a few counts. This chain joins TRBV7-2 and TRBJ2-1; 8 bases fit TRBD1. The CDR3 spans 13 residues. Germline CDR1 is SGHTA and CDR2 is FQGNSA. V was clipped by 5 bases and J by 11 bases; unmatched bases: 8. The CDR3 protein is CASSVQGGGKQFF. CDR3 in DNA: TGTGCCAGCAGCGTACAGGGGGGAGGAAAGCAGTTCTTC.

A remark on this clonotype: At one of its ends the junction is not consistent with the germline gene, which may arise from a read error. The genes are TRBV12-3 or TRBV12-4 and TRBJ1-2; no clear D gene. This CDR3 has 13 amino acids. In nucleotides, the CDR3 is TGTGCCAGCAGCCCGGTAGCTAAATATGGCTACACCTTC. Translated: CASSPVAKYGYTF.

The CDR3: CASSYSGTDDFGYTF. The CDR3 DNA reads TGTGCCAGCAGTTACTCGGGGACAGACGACTTTGGCTACACCTTC. V and J are TRBV6-5 and TRBJ1-2; 7 nucleotides match TRBD1. This CDR3 is built from 15 residues. The junction had 8 bases not matched to a gene; V was cut back by 0 bases and J by 7 bases. Germline V gives CDR1 MNHEY, CDR2 SVGAGI.